This record covers a single T cell receptor beta chain. Just one base apart from a much larger clone, this may be a read error. This entry is derived from a study of identical twins. Each CDR3 protein gets one entry after TCRdb re-called the 5' RACE reads with MiXCR. The data show about 1.7 million distinct CDR3 sequences, roughly 35% seen once. Sequenced sample: cord blood. This TCR derives from a newborn girl in good health.

The chain's CDR3 is CASSSNYNEQYF. As DNA, the CDR3 is TGTGCCAGCAGTTCCAATTACAATGAGCAGTACTTC. The chain uses TRBV28 and TRBJ2-1; D ambiguous. Gene TRBJ2-7 matches the end of the DNA better, so the J call may be wrong. The CDR3 sequence is 12 residues long. CDR1 is MDHEN and CDR2 is SYDVKM in the germline V gene.